The clone carrying this TCR beta chain was seen a handful of times. These data originate in a study of human T cells and chemical hapten exposure. Time point: patch test 2, 6 weeks after DPC sensitization. Described treatment: therapeutic diphenylcyclopropenone sensitization with weekly scalp DPC. Total RNA came from unfractionated whole blood. The CDR3 totals 14 residues. With V trimmed by 2 bases and J by 1 base, 1 base remained unmatched. Germline CDR1 is DFQATT and CDR2 is SNEGSKA (reference sequence). Per the study methods: Sample-level TCR yields exhibited a median of approximately 89,000, with a range of 23,224 to 690,600. TCRdb fed the RACE reads into MiXCR, producing one record per CDR3 protein. The V and J calls and clone size are TCRdb's, not the authors'. The sample holds 350,000 to 400,000 distinct CDR3 sequences, over 6% seen once.

The sequence was collected from a young woman with alopecia areata. Some clones in this sample may be carry-over from other donors' samples. The chain carries TRBV20-1 and TRBJ2-2; 7 bases line up with TRBD1. The sequencing here drew on whole blood, taken in connection with sensitization to the hapten diphenylcyclopropenone (DPC). CDR3 bases: TGCAGTGCTAGATACAGGGGGAACACCGGGGAGCTGTTTTTT. It yields the protein CSARYRGNTGELFF.